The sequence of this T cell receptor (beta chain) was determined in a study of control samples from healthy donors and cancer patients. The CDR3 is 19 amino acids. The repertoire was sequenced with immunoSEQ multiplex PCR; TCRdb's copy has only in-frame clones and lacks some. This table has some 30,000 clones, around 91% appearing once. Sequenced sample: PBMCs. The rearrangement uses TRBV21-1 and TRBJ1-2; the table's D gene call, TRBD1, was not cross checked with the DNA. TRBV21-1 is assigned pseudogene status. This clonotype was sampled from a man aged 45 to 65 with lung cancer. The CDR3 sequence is CASSKALKGTGGGGYGYTF. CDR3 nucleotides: TGTGCCAGCAGCAAAGCGCTTAAAGGGACAGGGGGGGGAGGCTATGGCTACACCTTC.